This section outlines one TCR beta chain sequence together with its context. This record comes from a study of blood T cell repertoires in COVID-19. TCRdb's table, derived via immunoSEQ multiplex PCR, lists solely in-frame clones and lacks some. The sample carries some 220,000 clones, 80% to 85% recorded once. Losses at the gene ends were 5 bases for V and 3 bases for J; bases not matched to a gene: 9. Germline V lookup: CDR1 LGHDT, CDR2 YNNKEL (reference sequence). CDR3 length equals 17 residues. Source material: peripheral blood. The V gene is TRBV3-1 (or the pseudogene TRBV3-2), the J gene TRBJ2-3; 12 bases agree with TRBD2. This receptor was obtained from a woman between 65 and 79 years old with COVID-19, enrolled during active disease. CDR3: CASSTLGLAGGTDTQYF. The CDR3, as DNA: TGTGCCAGCAGCACCCTGGGGCTAGCGGGAGGGACAGATACGCAGTATTTT.